The 29 T cell receptor beta chains below all came from one sample that was sequenced in a study of control samples from healthy donors and cancer patients. Sequenced by immunoSEQ multiplex PCR; TCRdb stores in-frame clones only, minus some. The table includes 170,000 or so clones, 90% detected once. Sequences were obtained from blood. Source of these receptors: a woman aged 45-59 years in good health.

Concerning this clone itself: Additional DNA sequences in this sample encode the identical CDR3. The chain is built from TRBV9 and TRBJ1-3, with D uncertain. Trimming cost V 4 bases and J 4 bases, with 6 bases left between them. The CDR3 spans 12 residues. The germline gives CDR1 SGDLS, CDR2 YYNGEE. This CDR3 is CASSPTGNTIYF. CDR3 nucleotide sequence: TGTGCCAGCAGCCCCACGGGAAACACCATATATTTT.

V usage is TRBV5-1 and J usage is TRBJ2-1; no definite D call. The CDR3 has 15 amino acids. From germline, CDR1 is SGHRS and CDR2 YFSETQ. The V end lost 0 bases, the J end lost 2 bases, and 9 bases lay between the germline ends. This chain's CDR3 is CASSLGRYTYNEQFF. For the CDR3, the DNA is TGCGCCAGCAGCTTGGGAAGGTACACCTACAATGAGCAGTTCTTC.

The chain employs TRBV9 and TRBJ2-7, with 7 bases lining up with TRBD2. Per germline, CDR1 SGDLS and CDR2 YYNGEE. This CDR3 contains 16 residues. Unmatched junction bases numbered 10, after V lost 4 bases and J lost 0 bases. The CDR3 sequence is CASSPPTSPSSYEQYF. In nucleotides, the CDR3 is TGTGCCAGCAGCCCTCCGACTAGCCCGAGCTCCTACGAGCAGTACTTC.

CDR3 loop: CSVWWTGATGYTF. CDR3 DNA: TGCAGCGTTTGGTGGACAGGGGCCACTGGCTACACCTTC. V usage is TRBV29-1 and J usage is TRBJ1-2, with 9 bases fitting TRBD1. Germline CDR1 reads SQVTM; CDR2 reads ANQGSEA. Losses at the gene ends were 5 bases for V and 7 bases for J; bases not matched to a gene: 8. The CDR3 sequence is 13 residues long. The full variable domain, its missing parts supplied by reference TRBV29-1 and TRBJ1-2, is SAVISQKPSRDICQRGTSLTIQCQVDSQVTMMFWYRQQPGQSLTLIATANQGSEATYESGFVIDKFPISRPNLTFSTLTVSNMSPEDSSIYLCSVWWTGATGYTFGSGTRLTVV.

The rearrangement links TRBV24-1 to TRBJ2-2, with 8 bases lining up with TRBD2. The germline CDR1 and CDR2 sequences are KGHDR and SFDVKD. Trimming took 4 bases from V and 5 from J; bases not matched to a gene: 11. This CDR3 has 17 amino acids. CDR3 in amino acids: CATSDQAGGARTGELFF. CDR3 in DNA: TGTGCCACCAGTGACCAAGCCGGGGGGGCCCGGACCGGGGAGCTGTTTTTT.

Here the CDR3 reads CASSPEETQYF. The CDR3 DNA follows: TGTGCCAGCTCACCAGAAGAGACCCAGTACTTC. The chain uses TRBV18 and TRBJ2-5; D is ambiguous. Trimming stripped 2 bases from V and 3 bases from J, with 1 base between. The germline V gene encodes CDR1 KGHSH and CDR2 LQKENI. CDR3 size: 11 residues.

The chain joins TRBV2 to TRBJ2-2; 8 bases match TRBD1. The CDR3 loop spans 14 amino acids. Trimming removed 8 bases from V and 2 bases from J; junction bases left unmatched: 4. Germline values: CDR1 SNHLY, CDR2 FYNNEI. CDR3 region: CASSRGLNTGELFF. The CDR3 nucleotides read TGTGCCAGCTCCAGGGGGCTTAACACCGGGGAGCTGTTTTTT.

The chain employs TRBV3-1 (or the pseudogene TRBV3-2) and TRBJ1-2, with a possible D match to TRBD1 (6 bases). There are 15 residues in the CDR3. Trimming took off 1 base at V and 4 bases at J, with 13 bases between the two ends. Germline CDR1 and CDR2: LGHDT and YNNKEL (reference sequence). The CDR3, as DNA: TGTGCCAGCAGCCAAGCCCAACAGGGTATCTATGGCTACACCTTC. Translated, it gives CASSQAQQGIYGYTF.

The J gene is TRBJ2-1, the V gene TRBV24-1; the D gene could be TRBD1 or TRBD2 (5 bases each). The germline V gene encodes CDR1 KGHDR and CDR2 SFDVKD. The CDR3 is 16 amino acids. V dropped 2 bases and J dropped 4 bases, with 14 bases sitting between them. CDR3 region: CATSDWGIERYNEQFF. The CDR3 nucleotides read TGTGCCACCAGTGATTGGGGGATTGAGCGGTACAATGAGCAGTTCTTC.

V is TRBV10-3 and J is TRBJ1-1; 7 positions match TRBD1. The ends lost 2 bases at V and 4 bases at J; junction bases unmatched: 4. The CDR3 consists of 14 residues. Germline V gene sequence: CDR1 ENHRY, CDR2 SYGVKD. The CDR3 nucleotides read TGTGCCATCAGTGAGACAGGGGCCATCACTGAAGCTTTCTTT. Encoded protein: CAISETGAITEAFF.

V is TRBV6-5 and J is TRBJ2-1, with TRBD2 matching over 8 bases. CDR1 and CDR2 (germline): MNHEY, SVGAGI. J gave up 4 bases and V 2 bases, and 1 base lay outside the gene matches. There are 14 residues in the CDR3. CDR3 sequence: CASSYAGGYNEQFF. CDR3 sequence (DNA): TGTGCCAGCAGTTACGCGGGGGGATACAATGAGCAGTTCTTC.

This clone showed up just once. The V call is TRBV19, the J call TRBJ2-1, with 11 nucleotides matching TRBD1. The V gene's germline CDR1 is LNHDA and CDR2 SQIVND (reference sequence). There are 15 residues in the CDR3. V trimming: 5 bases; J trimming: 5 bases; junction bases outside the gene matches: 5. The CDR3 sequence: CASSRRTGGNNEQFF. CDR3 nucleotide sequence: TGTGCCAGTAGTCGGCGGACAGGGGGCAACAATGAGCAGTTCTTC.

This chain links TRBV27 with TRBJ2-7; 7 bases fit TRBD1. Germline CDR1 reads MNHEY; CDR2 reads SMNVEV (reference sequence). The ends lost 7 bases at V and 5 bases at J; junction bases unmatched: 14. The CDR3 is 15 residues long. DNA of the CDR3: TGTGCCAGCATCTCAGGACAGGCCGTAGGCGACGAGCAGTACTTC. This codes for CASISGQAVGDEQYF.

Notes on this clone: The junction departs from the called germline gene at one end, perhaps through a read error. The chain couples TRBV6-6 to TRBJ2-4; D perhaps matches TRBD2 (5 bases). There are 14 residues in the CDR3. CDR1 MNHNY and CDR2 SVGAGI come from the germline V gene (reference sequence). DNA for the CDR3: TGTGCCAGTTCTAGTGAGCTAGCCAACAACATTCAGTACTTC. Amino acids: CASSSELANNIQYF.

This sequence joins TRBV14 and TRBJ2-7; D is ambiguous. Deletions cut 5 bases from V and 3 bases from J, with 5 bases between. Germline V gene lookup returns CDR1 SGHDN and CDR2 FVKESK. The CDR3 is 11 residues long. CDR3 bases: TGTGCCAGCAGCACGTACTACGAGCAGTACTTC. Translation gives CASSTYYEQYF. The variable domain in full, with the rest retrieved from reference TRBV14 and TRBJ2-7, is EAGVTQFPSHSVIEKGQTVTLRCDPISGHDNLYWYRRVMGKEIKFLLHFVKESKQDESGMPNNRFLAERTGGTYSTLKVQPAELEDSGVYFCASSTYYEQYFGPGTRLTVT.

CDR3: CASSSSLRGAFF. For the CDR3, the DNA is TGTGCCAGCAGCTCCTCCTTACGGGGAGCTTTCTTT. The genes are TRBV13 and TRBJ1-1; D unclear. V was pared by 4 bases and J by 10 bases, with 13 bases between. The CDR3 consists of 12 residues. Germline values: CDR1 PRHDT, CDR2 FYEKMQ (reference sequence). Complete variable domain (other parts from reference TRBV13 and TRBJ1-1): AAGVIQSPRHLIKEKRETATLKCYPIPRHDTVYWYQQGPGQDPQFLISFYEKMQSDKGSIPDRFSAQQFSDYHSELNMSSLELGDSALYFCASSSSLRGAFFGQGTRLTVV.

This rearrangement joins TRBV7-9 to TRBJ1-4; 7 positions agree with TRBD1. This CDR3 is 12 amino acids long. Germline CDR1 is SEHNR and CDR2 is FQNEAQ (reference sequence). J lost 14 bases, V lost 2 bases, and 5 bases had no gene match. CDR3 bases: TGTGCCAGCAGCTTAAAGGGGGCAGACCTGTTTTTT. Its protein product is CASSLKGADLFF.

This rearrangement joins TRBV3-1 (or the pseudogene TRBV3-2) to TRBJ2-4; no definite D call. CDR3 length: 19 residues. The germline CDR1 and CDR2 sequences are LGHDT and YNNKEL (reference sequence). V lost 0 bases and J 0 bases, leaving 18 bases between the germline ends. The CDR3 is CASSQDRRQAGGAKNIQYF. CDR3 DNA: TGTGCCAGCAGCCAAGATCGAAGACAAGCCGGCGGAGCCAAAAACATTCAGTACTTC.

The chain joins TRBV18 to TRBJ1-1; D is possibly TRBD1 (5 bases). V was pared by 2 bases and J by 4 bases, with 17 bases between. CDR3 length: 16 residues. CDR1 is KGHSH and CDR2 is LQKENI in the germline V gene. The CDR3 bases are TGTGCCAGCTCACCAATTAGTTGGGGGGAGTCCACTGAAGCTTTCTTT. This encodes CASSPISWGESTEAFF.

The sample holds one count of this clone. The chain carries TRBV5-8 and TRBJ2-7, with D perhaps matching TRBD2 (5 bases). With 4 bases removed from V and 3 bases from J, the gap between germline ends came to 17 bases. This CDR3 comprises 15 residues. Germline CDR1 SGHTS, CDR2 YDEGEE. Written as DNA, the CDR3 is TGTGCCAGCAGCCCGGACGGCGCGGGTTTCTACGAGCAGTACTTC. Translating gives CASSPDGAGFYEQYF.

The chain recombines TRBV28 with TRBJ1-5; D not resolved. This CDR3 contains 16 residues. V lost 5 bases and J lost 0, with 14 bases in between. CDR1 and CDR2 (germline): MDHEN, SYDVKM. Written as DNA, the CDR3 is TGTGCCAGCAGTCCCGTGAGAGACTTTAGCAATCAGCCCCAGCATTTT. Its translation is CASSPVRDFSNQPQHF. The full variable domain, rest sourced from reference TRBV28 and TRBJ1-5, is DVKVTQSSRYLVKRTGEKVFLECVQDMDHENMFWYRQDPGLGLRLIYFSYDVKMKEKGDIPEGYSVSREKKERFSLILESASTNQTSMYLCASSPVRDFSNQPQHFGDGTRLSIL.

The sample holds one count of this clone. The chain employs TRBV18 and TRBJ2-2; 10 bases agree with TRBD1. The V and J ends lost 3 bases and 4 bases, in that order; junction bases with no gene match: 8. The CDR3 is 17 amino acids. The germline CDR1 and CDR2 sequences are KGHSH and LQKENI. The CDR3 spells CASSPTAGTGATGELFF. CDR3 bases: TGTGCCAGCTCACCTACCGCCGGGACAGGGGCCACCGGGGAGCTGTTTTTT. The full variable domain, its missing parts supplied by reference TRBV18 and TRBJ2-2, is NAGVMQNPRHLVRRRGQEARLRCSPMKGHSHVYWYRQLPEEGLKFMVYLQKENIIDESGMPKERFSAEFPKEGPSILRIQQVVRGDSAAYFCASSPTAGTGATGELFFGEGSRLTVL.

CDR3 sequence (DNA): TGCGCCAGCAGTCAGGGGACCCGGACTAGCACAGATACGCAGTATTTT. Its protein is CASSQGTRTSTDTQYF. The genes are TRBV23-1 and TRBJ2-3, with D perhaps assigned TRBD1 or TRBD2 (5 bases each). TRBV23-1 is an open reading frame, and its role is uncertain. There are 16 residues in the CDR3. Trimming removed 3 bases from V and 0 bases from J, with 13 bases in between.

Here the CDR3 reads CASIVSGFSGNTIYF. CDR3 DNA sequence: TGTGCCAGCATCGTCTCGGGGTTCTCTGGAAACACCATATATTTT. The rearrangement uses TRBV7-2 and TRBJ1-3; D not resolved. The CDR3 has 15 amino acids. The V gene lost 7 bases and the J gene lost 0 bases, with 13 bases spanning the gap. Germline V gene data show CDR1 as SGHTA and CDR2 as FQGNSA. Combining the CDR3 with reference TRBV7-2 and TRBJ1-3 gives the whole variable domain GAGVSQSPSNKVTEKGKDVELRCDPISGHTALYWYRQSLGQGLEFLIYFQGNSAPDKSGLPSDRFSAERTGGSVSTLTIQRTQQEDSAVYLCASIVSGFSGNTIYFGEGSWLTVV.

V usage is TRBV3-1 (or the pseudogene TRBV3-2) and J usage is TRBJ1-1; no clear D gene. This CDR3 spans 14 amino acids. V lost 1 base and J lost 4, with 10 bases in between. Germline CDR1 reads LGHDT; CDR2 reads YNNKEL (reference sequence). The CDR3 DNA follows: TGTGCCAGCAGCCAAGGGAACATCCTCACTGAAGCTTTCTTT. As protein: CASSQGNILTEAFF.

The V gene is TRBV5-1, the J gene TRBJ2-7; 9 bases are a match to TRBD1. The CDR3 loop spans 14 amino acids. CDR1 SGHRS and CDR2 YFSETQ come from the germline V gene. The J segment lost 3 bases and the V segment lost 2 bases, leaving 3 bases of the junction unmatched. CDR3 amino acids: CASSFETGGYEQYF. CDR3 nucleotide sequence: TGCGCCAGCAGCTTCGAGACAGGGGGCTACGAGCAGTACTTC.

This rearrangement joins TRBV10-2 to TRBJ1-2, with D possibly being TRBD1 (5 bases). The CDR3 contains 14 residues. Germline V gene sequence: CDR1 WSHSY, CDR2 SAAADI. V shed 0 bases and J shed 8 bases, with 13 bases lying between them. Here the CDR3 DNA reads TGCGCCAGCAGTGAGTCTGGGGGTGGGAACGGCTACACCTTC. Protein: CASSESGGGNGYTF.

The chain employs TRBV5-1 and TRBJ1-5; D perhaps matches TRBD1 (6 bases). The CDR3 is 16 amino acids. Germline-derived CDR1 and CDR2 are SGHRS and YFSETQ. V lost 0 bases and J lost 1, with 11 bases in between. The CDR3: CASSLGPRGSNQPQHF. The CDR3 DNA is TGCGCCAGCAGCTTGGGGCCCAGGGGCAGCAATCAGCCCCAGCATTTT.

The CDR3 is CASSEGQLKGGEQYF. The DNA of the CDR3 is TGTGCCAGTAGTGAAGGACAACTCAAGGGGGGCGAGCAGTACTTC. The rearrangement links TRBV19 to TRBJ2-7; D tentatively reads TRBD1 or TRBD2 (6 bases each). The length of the CDR3 is 15 residues. Looked up from germline, CDR1 is LNHDA and CDR2 is SQIVND (reference sequence). V lost 5 bases and J 6 bases, leaving 20 bases between the germline ends.